These 20 T cell receptor beta chains were all obtained from the same sample, sequenced in a study of shared clonotypes between healthy human individuals (TCRdb year 2020). Receptor libraries were prepared by the immunoSEQ multiplex PCR assay. In its TCRdb copy, this immuneACCESS table keeps in-frame sequences only and misses some clones. Where compared with another copy, unresolved V genes explain less than half of these, and the others have no known cause. Across this sample there are 2 million to 3 million clones, with more than 80% seen only once. The ten largest clonotypes hold under 0.15% of the sample. The sample comprised naive CD4+ T cells sorted from blood. What this sample's cell subset or site label stands for: CD45RA+ positively selected. The source of these receptors is a man between 18 and 35 years old in good health.

The chain couples TRBV9 to TRBJ2-5; 7 bases map to TRBD1. CDR3 length equals 16 residues. Germline-derived CDR1 and CDR2 are SGDLS and YYNGEE. The ends lost 2 bases at V and 4 bases at J; junction bases unmatched: 11. The CDR3 DNA reads TGTGCCAGCAGCGTGAATCCCGGGACAGTTGGAGAGACCCAGTACTTC. Protein: CASSVNPGTVGETQYF.

This clone was seen only once. CDR3 protein: CASSPSSGSVTYNEQFF. CDR3 nucleotide sequence: TGTGCCAGCAGCCCCAGTAGCGGGAGCGTTACCTACAATGAGCAGTTCTTC. This chain connects TRBV7-2 to TRBJ2-1, with 9 bases fitting TRBD2. The CDR3 contains 17 residues. CDR1 is SGHTA, CDR2 FQGNSA, per germline. The V and J ends lost 5 bases and 2 bases, in that order; junction bases with no gene match: 10.

As regards this clone: Other DNA sequences in this sample translate to the same CDR3. The rearrangement joins TRBV5-4 to TRBJ2-2; TRBD2 aligns across 7 bases. This CDR3 comprises 16 residues. Germline V gene data show CDR1 as SGHNT and CDR2 as YYREEE (reference sequence). V lost 1 base, J lost 1 base, and 4 bases stayed unmatched. The CDR3 nucleotides are TGTGCCAGCAGCTTGAGTAGCGGGTTGAACACCGGGGAGCTGTTTTTT. It is translated as CASSLSSGLNTGELFF. The whole variable domain, remainder taken from reference TRBV5-4 and TRBJ2-2, is ETGVTQSPTHLIKTRGQQVTLRCSSQSGHNTVSWYQQALGQGPQFIFQYYREEENGRGNFPPRFSGLQFPNYSSELNVNALELDDSALYLCASSLSSGLNTGELFFGEGSRLTVL.

This chain uses TRBV5-4 with TRBJ2-2; 8 bases are shared with TRBD1. CDR3 length: 16 residues. In germline, CDR1 is SGHNT, CDR2 YYREEE (reference sequence). The ends lost 4 bases at V and 6 bases at J; junction bases unmatched: 11. In DNA, the CDR3 is TGTGCCAGCAGCCTCTTTGCAGGGGGCCCCTCCGGGGAGCTGTTTTTT. This codes for CASSLFAGGPSGELFF. The variable domain in full, with the rest retrieved from reference TRBV5-4 and TRBJ2-2, is ETGVTQSPTHLIKTRGQQVTLRCSSQSGHNTVSWYQQALGQGPQFIFQYYREEENGRGNFPPRFSGLQFPNYSSELNVNALELDDSALYLCASSLFAGGPSGELFFGEGSRLTVL.

This rearrangement joins TRBV5-1 to TRBJ1-1; D remains ambiguous. CDR3 length: 17 residues. Germline V gives CDR1 SGHRS, CDR2 YFSETQ. Between the trimmed V and J ends, which lost 2 bases and 2 bases, there was a span of 19 bases. Written as DNA, the CDR3 is TGCGCCAGCAGCTTCTCGGGCAGCGTCTCGATTAACACTGAAGCTTTCTTT. Amino acid sequence: CASSFSGSVSINTEAFF.

J is TRBJ2-3 and V is TRBV7-3; the match to TRBD2 covers 9 bases. V gave up 3 bases and J gave up 1 base; unmatched junction bases: 5. CDR3 length: 16 residues. Looked up from germline, CDR1 is SGHTA and CDR2 is FQGTGA. The CDR3 reads CASSFATSGGTDTQYF. For the CDR3, the DNA is TGTGCCAGCAGCTTCGCGACTAGCGGAGGCACAGATACGCAGTATTTT.

This CDR3 is CASSPQDRGFNTIYF. CDR3 bases: TGTGCCAGCAGTCCCCAGGACAGGGGGTTTAACACCATATATTTT. The rearrangement links TRBV28 to TRBJ1-3; TRBD1 agrees at 10 bases. Germline lookup yields CDR1 MDHEN and CDR2 SYDVKM. The CDR3 has 15 residues. The ends lost 5 bases at V and 7 bases at J; junction bases unmatched: 8.

This clone has just a few counts. Other nucleotide sequences from this sample produce the same CDR3. This chain links TRBV10-3 with TRBJ1-4, with D tentatively TRBD1 (5 bases). V lost 0 bases to trimming and J lost 8 bases, with 13 bases between them. This CDR3 is 15 amino acids long. Germline values: CDR1 ENHRY, CDR2 SYGVKD. The CDR3 DNA is TGTGCCATCAGTGAGTCGGCAGGGTTGGGAGAAAAACTGTTTTTT. This translates into CAISESAGLGEKLFF.

The chain couples TRBV6-5 to TRBJ2-7; D may be TRBD1 or TRBD2 (5 bases each). The CDR3 spans 15 residues. V lost 0 bases, J lost 3 bases, and 12 bases lay in between. From germline, CDR1 is MNHEY and CDR2 SVGAGI. As DNA, the CDR3 is TGTGCCAGCAGTTACTCAGGACTCCAGGGCTACGAGCAGTACTTC. Its protein product is CASSYSGLQGYEQYF.

This rearrangement joins TRBV2 to TRBJ2-7, with TRBD1 matching 8 bases. CDR1 is SNHLY and CDR2 is FYNNEI in the germline V gene. CDR3 size: 14 residues. The J segment lost 3 bases and the V segment lost 5 bases, leaving 6 bases of the junction unmatched. CDR3 DNA sequence: TGTGCCAGCAGTCTGACAGGGGTGTTCTACGAGCAGTACTTC. Residues: CASSLTGVFYEQYF. Together with reference TRBV2 and TRBJ2-7, the CDR3 gives the full variable domain: EPEVTQTPSHQVTQMGQEVILRCVPISNHLYFYWYRQILGQKVEFLVSFYNNEISEKSEIFDDQFSVERPDGSNFTLKIRSTKLEDSAMYFCASSLTGVFYEQYFGPGTRLTVT.

V gene TRBV7-9 combines with J gene TRBJ2-5, with 7 nucleotides matching TRBD1. The CDR3 is made up of 15 amino acids. Germline CDR1 reads SEHNR; CDR2 reads FQNEAQ (reference sequence). V dropped 5 bases and J dropped 5; count of bases not matched to a gene: 11. CDR3 residues: CASSPGDSTGETQYF. Written as DNA, the CDR3 is TGTGCCAGCAGCCCCGGGGACAGCACCGGGGAGACCCAGTACTTC. Complete variable domain (other parts from reference TRBV7-9 and TRBJ2-5): DTGVSQNPRHKITKRGQNVTFRCDPISEHNRLYWYRQTLGQGPEFLTYFQNEAQLEKSRLLSDRFSAERPKGSFSTLEIQRTEQGDSAMYLCASSPGDSTGETQYFGPGTRLLVL.

The chain combines TRBV7-2 with TRBJ2-7; D is possibly TRBD1 (7 bases). The CDR3 has 13 amino acids. Germline V gene sequence: CDR1 SGHTA, CDR2 FQGNSA. Trimming removed 5 bases at V and 5 bases at J, with 13 bases between. The CDR3 DNA sequence: TGTGCCAGCAGCCCAGGGGGGACCCACGAGCAGTACTTC. It translates to CASSPGGTHEQYF.

V is TRBV9 and J is TRBJ2-1, with 11 bases aligning to TRBD2. J gave up 8 bases and V 4 bases, and 20 bases lay outside the gene matches. Germline CDR1 reads SGDLS; CDR2 reads YYNGEE. The CDR3 consists of 19 residues. CDR3 region: CASSLREELAGGRKDEQFF. The CDR3 DNA reads TGTGCCAGCAGCCTAAGAGAAGAGTTAGCGGGGGGGCGAAAGGATGAGCAGTTCTTC.

Concerning this clone itself: Relative to the germline gene, one junction end is altered; a read error may explain this. The chain carries TRBV7-7 and TRBJ2-1, with TRBD1 identical over 9 bases. CDR3 length: 15 residues. CDR1 is SSHAT and CDR2 is FNYEAQ in the germline V gene (reference sequence). The CDR3 region is CASSLGLGQGNEQFF. Written as DNA, the CDR3 is TGTGCTAGCAGCTTAGGACTGGGACAGGGCAATGAGCAGTTCTTC.

The rearrangement uses TRBV6-4 and TRBJ2-7, with a tentative D call TRBD1 (5 bases). CDR3 length: 14 amino acids. The V end was cut by 5 bases, the J end by 2 bases, with 13 bases between. CDR1 MRHNA and CDR2 SNTAGT come from the germline V gene. The CDR3 nucleotides are TGTGCCAGCAGTACCACAGGACCCCCCTACGAGCAGTACTTC. Encoded protein: CASSTTGPPYEQYF.

As regards this clone: The sample carries other DNA sequences with the same CDR3. The rearrangement joins TRBV5-1 to TRBJ2-2; D perhaps matches TRBD1 (5 bases). CDR1 is SGHRS and CDR2 is YFSETQ in the germline V gene. There are 14 residues in the CDR3. V lost 5 bases and J 1 base, leaving 9 bases between the germline ends. CDR3 sequence reads: CASSTGQNTGELFF. The CDR3 nucleotides read TGCGCCAGCAGTACAGGTCAGAACACCGGGGAGCTGTTTTTT. The complete variable domain, with remaining parts taken from reference TRBV5-1 and TRBJ2-2, reads KAGVTQTPRYLIKTRGQQVTLSCSPISGHRSVSWYQQTPGQGLQFLFEYFSETQRNKGNFPGRFSGRQFSNSRSEMNVSTLELGDSALYLCASSTGQNTGELFFGEGSRLTVL.

V usage is TRBV5-4 and J usage is TRBJ1-1; 11 bases fit TRBD1. J was trimmed by 6 bases and V by 0 bases; bases with no gene match: 4. The CDR3 loop spans 15 amino acids. Germline-derived CDR1 and CDR2 are SGHNT and YYREEE (reference sequence). The CDR3, as DNA: TGTGCCAGCAGCTTGGGGCCGGGACAGGGGGCTGAAGCTTTCTTT. This codes for CASSLGPGQGAEAFF.

The count of this clone is one. The V call is TRBV6-1, the J call TRBJ1-2; D is unclear. CDR3 length equals 14 residues. V lost 3 bases, J lost 1 base, and 9 bases lay in between. Germline V lookup: CDR1 MNHNS, CDR2 SASEGT. Here the CDR3 DNA reads TGTGCCAGCAGTGATCGGCACGGTAACTATGGCTACACCTTC. Translated, it gives CASSDRHGNYGYTF.

The rearrangement joins TRBV10-2 to TRBJ2-5; no firm D call. The CDR3 extends over 15 amino acids. The germline V gene has CDR1 WSHSY and CDR2 SAAADI. V gave up 4 bases and J gave up 3 bases, with 15 bases separating them. The CDR3 region has the DNA TGCGCCAGCAGTGGCGGCGGTAAAGGCGAAGAGACCCAGTACTTC. Encoded protein: CASSGGGKGEETQYF.

V is TRBV5-4 and J is TRBJ2-5; 7 bases are shared with TRBD2. CDR1 and CDR2 (germline): SGHNT, YYREEE (reference sequence). The CDR3 covers 16 residues. Unmatched junction bases numbered 10, after V lost 0 bases and J lost 5 bases. For the CDR3, the DNA is TGTGCCAGCAGCTTGGGGGGACTACCGTATCGGGAGACCCAGTACTTC. Translation: CASSLGGLPYRETQYF.